What follows is one T cell receptor beta chain and its context. Its antigen is still unknown. This specimen belongs to a study of beta chain features in type 1 diabetes. General study findings and limits: TCRB CDR3s from Type 1 diabetes patients were moderately but significantly shorter in all four CD4+ subsets.

This CDR3 region has 11 residues. The germline V gene encodes CDR1 GTSNPN and CDR2 SVGIG (reference sequence). The V and J ends lost 5 bases and 4 bases, in that order; junction bases with no gene match: 1. The investigators reverse transcribed all of the isolated RNA, so they sequenced expressed TCRB transcripts. Profiled with immunoSEQ multiplex PCR; TCRdb holds only in-frame clones, not every one. The sample includes some 270,000 clones, under 13% of them seen just once. The sequence was obtained from a man aged 30 to 45 with type 1 diabetes. The sequencing sample was made of naive CD4+ T cells from blood. The V gene is TRBV30, the J gene TRBJ2-7, with 8 bases lining up with TRBD1. The CDR3 loop reads CAWDRGYEQYF. Here the CDR3 DNA reads TGTGCCTGGGACAGGGGATACGAGCAGTACTTC.